Included here is one TCR beta chain sequence, with context. The antigen remains undetermined. Controls had myeloablative marrow grafts with methotrexate and calcineurin inhibitor, sampled at 1 year. These data originate in a study of T cells after posttransplantation cyclophosphamide. General observations from the study: Tissue-infiltrating T cells from skin or gut overlapped little with blood T cells. Recipient CMV seropositivity and CMV reactivation strongly tracked TRB clonality.

Clones were read by immunoSEQ multiplex PCR, and TCRdb kept only the in-frame ones, dropping some. The sample contains 15,000 to 17,000 clones, 84% of which appear only once. Germline V lookup: CDR1 MDHEN, CDR2 SYDVKM. The CDR3 is made up of 14 amino acids. Trimming removed 3 bases from V and 5 bases from J; junction bases left unmatched: 3. The chain is built from TRBV28 and TRBJ2-3, with 9 bases that match TRBD1. Sequenced here: PBMCs, sampled 371 days after allogeneic stem cell transplant with calcineurin inhibitor and methotrexate. This sequence was found in a male patient in his late teens or twenties who received an allogeneic stem cell transplant from a related donor, was CMV-positive, and had no GVHD. Some of the T cells might come from the graft donor. The CDR3, as DNA: TGTGCCAGCAGTTTGGGACAGGGAGTAGATACGCAGTATTTT. Translation: CASSLGQGVDTQYF.